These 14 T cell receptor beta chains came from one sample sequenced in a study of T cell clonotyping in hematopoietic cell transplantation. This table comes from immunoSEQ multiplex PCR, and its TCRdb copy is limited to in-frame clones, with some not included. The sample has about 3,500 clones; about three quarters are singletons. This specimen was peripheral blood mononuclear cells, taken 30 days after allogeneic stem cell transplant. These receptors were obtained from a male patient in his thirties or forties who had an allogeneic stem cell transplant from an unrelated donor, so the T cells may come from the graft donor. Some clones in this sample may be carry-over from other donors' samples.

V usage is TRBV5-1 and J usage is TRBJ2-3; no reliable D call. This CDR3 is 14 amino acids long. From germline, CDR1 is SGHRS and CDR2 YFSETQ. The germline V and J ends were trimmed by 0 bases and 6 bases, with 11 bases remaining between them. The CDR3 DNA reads TGCGCCAGCAGCTTGGCCAAGGGTCGGGATACGCAGTATTTT. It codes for CASSLAKGRDTQYF.

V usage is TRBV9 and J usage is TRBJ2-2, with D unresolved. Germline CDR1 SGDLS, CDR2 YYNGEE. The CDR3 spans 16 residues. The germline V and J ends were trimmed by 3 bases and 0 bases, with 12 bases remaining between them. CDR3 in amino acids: CASSARRGPNTGELFF. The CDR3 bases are TGTGCCAGCAGCGCCCGGAGAGGACCGAACACCGGGGAGCTGTTTTTT.

The CDR3 spells CASSFDTEAFF. As DNA, the CDR3 is TGTGCCAGCAGTTTTGACACTGAAGCTTTCTTT. This chain joins TRBV7-2 and TRBJ1-1; D is undetermined. CDR3 length: 11 amino acids. The germline gives CDR1 SGHTA, CDR2 FQGNSA. V was clipped by 6 bases and J by 3 bases, with 5 bases between them.

CDR3 nucleotide sequence: TGTGCCAGCAGCGCCAGGGGGCACCACGAGCAGTACTTC. It encodes CASSARGHHEQYF. V usage is TRBV28 and J usage is TRBJ2-7; 8 nucleotides align to TRBD1. The germline V gene encodes CDR1 MDHEN and CDR2 SYDVKM. V gave up 6 bases and J gave up 5 bases; unmatched junction bases: 6. The CDR3 contains 13 residues.

The CDR3 region is CASSQVGQGSYGYTF. The CDR3 region has the DNA TGCGCCAGCAGCCAAGTGGGACAGGGGAGCTATGGCTACACCTTC. The chain couples TRBV4-1 to TRBJ1-2; 10 nucleotides agree with TRBD1. The CDR3 loop spans 15 amino acids. Germline assignment: CDR1 MGHRA and CDR2 YSYEKL. J was trimmed by 4 bases and V by 1 base; bases with no gene match: 3.

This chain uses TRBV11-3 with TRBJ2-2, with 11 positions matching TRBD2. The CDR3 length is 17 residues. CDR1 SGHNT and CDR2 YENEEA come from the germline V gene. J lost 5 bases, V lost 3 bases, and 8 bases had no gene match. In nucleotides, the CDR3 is TGTGCCAGCAGCTTTGATAGCGGGGGGGCCAAAACCGGGGAGCTGTTTTTT. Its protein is CASSFDSGGAKTGELFF. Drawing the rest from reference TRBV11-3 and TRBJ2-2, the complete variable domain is EAGVVQSPRYKIIEKKQPVAFWCNPISGHNTLYWYLQNLGQGPELLIRYENEEAVDDSQLPKDRFSAERLKGVDSTLKIQPAELGDSAVYLCASSFDSGGAKTGELFFGEGSRLTVL.

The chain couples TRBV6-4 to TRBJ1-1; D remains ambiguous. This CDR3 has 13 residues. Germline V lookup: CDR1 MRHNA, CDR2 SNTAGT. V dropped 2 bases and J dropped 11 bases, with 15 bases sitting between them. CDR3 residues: CASSDPLGAEAFF. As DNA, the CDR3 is TGTGCCAGCAGTGACCCCTTGGGCGCAGAGGCTTTCTTT.

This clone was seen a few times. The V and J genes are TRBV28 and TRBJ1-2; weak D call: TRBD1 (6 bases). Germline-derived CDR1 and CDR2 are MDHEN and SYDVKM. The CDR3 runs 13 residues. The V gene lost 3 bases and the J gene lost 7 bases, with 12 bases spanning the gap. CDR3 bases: TGTGCCAGCAGTTTGAAGGGGGGCCTTGGCTACACCTTC. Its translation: CASSLKGGLGYTF.

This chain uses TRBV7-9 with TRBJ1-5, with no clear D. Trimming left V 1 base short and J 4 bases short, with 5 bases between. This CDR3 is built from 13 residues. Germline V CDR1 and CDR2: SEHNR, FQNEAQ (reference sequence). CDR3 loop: CASSLVGNQPQHF. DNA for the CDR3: TGTGCCAGCAGCTTAGTCGGTAATCAGCCCCAGCATTTT. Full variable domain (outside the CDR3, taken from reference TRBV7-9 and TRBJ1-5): DTGVSQNPRHKITKRGQNVTFRCDPISEHNRLYWYRQTLGQGPEFLTYFQNEAQLEKSRLLSDRFSAERPKGSFSTLEIQRTEQGDSAMYLCASSLVGNQPQHFGDGTRLSIL.

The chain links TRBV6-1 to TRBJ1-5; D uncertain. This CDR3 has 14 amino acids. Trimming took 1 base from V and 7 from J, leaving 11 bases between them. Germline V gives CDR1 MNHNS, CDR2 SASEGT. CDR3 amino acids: CASSEVRVEQPQHF. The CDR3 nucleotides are TGTGCCAGCAGTGAAGTTAGGGTAGAACAGCCCCAGCATTTT.

CDR3 coding DNA: TGTGCCAGCAGCTTACTTGGGACCGGAACCTACGAGCAGTACTTC. Translated: CASSLLGTGTYEQYF. This chain links TRBV7-6 with TRBJ2-7; D assignment may be TRBD1 or TRBD2 (5 bases each). The germline V gene encodes CDR1 SGHVS and CDR2 FNYEAQ. The CDR3 is 15 residues long. The V gene lost 2 bases and the J gene lost 2 bases, with 13 bases spanning the gap.

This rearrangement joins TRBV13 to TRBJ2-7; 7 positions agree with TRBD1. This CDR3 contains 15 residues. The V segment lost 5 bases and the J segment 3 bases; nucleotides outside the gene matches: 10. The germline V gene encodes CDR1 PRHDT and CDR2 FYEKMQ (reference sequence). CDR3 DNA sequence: TGTGCCAGCAGCGGTTCGACAGGGATAGGCTACGAGCAGTACTTC. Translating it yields CASSGSTGIGYEQYF.

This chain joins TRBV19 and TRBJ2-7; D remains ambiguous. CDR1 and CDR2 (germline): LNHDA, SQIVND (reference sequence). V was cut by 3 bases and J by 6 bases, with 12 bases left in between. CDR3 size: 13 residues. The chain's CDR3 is CASSIGRGSEQYF. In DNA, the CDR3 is TGTGCCAGTAGTATCGGGCGAGGTAGCGAGCAGTACTTC. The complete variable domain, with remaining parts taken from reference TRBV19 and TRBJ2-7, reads DGGITQSPKYLFRKEGQNVTLSCEQNLNHDAMYWYRQDPGQGLRLIYYSQIVNDFQKGDIAEGYSVSREKKESFPLTVTSAQKNPTAFYLCASSIGRGSEQYFGPGTRLTVT.

DNA for the CDR3: TGTGCCAGCTCTCTTGATCAACTCCGCGAGCAGTACTTC. Protein: CASSLDQLREQYF. The V gene is TRBV18, the J gene TRBJ2-5, with D unresolved. The J call may not be correct, given that the DNA end is closer to TRBJ2-7. Germline V gene lookup returns CDR1 KGHSH and CDR2 LQKENI. The CDR3 contains 13 residues.